The 18 T cell receptor beta chains below come from one sample, sequenced in a study of shared T cell receptors in the human thymus. Generated by immunoSEQ multiplex PCR, the TCRdb table keeps only in-frame clones and is missing some. The data hold hundreds of thousands of clones, with approximately 90% observed a single time. Separately, the same data were catalogued under a study of human thymus T cells.

Sequencing used thymocytes. Receptors were obtained from a boy less than two years old with a congenital heart defect.

This chain uses TRBV9 with TRBJ2-1; the match to TRBD2 covers 8 bases. The J segment lost 8 bases and the V segment lost 0 bases, leaving 4 bases of the junction unmatched. The CDR3 sequence is 14 residues long. The germline V gene encodes CDR1 SGDLS and CDR2 YYNGEE. The CDR3 coding sequence is TGTGCCAGCAGCGTAGTAGTAGCGGGATATGAGCAGTTCTTC. Translated: CASSVVVAGYEQFF.

This clone was seen more than once but under ten times. The rearrangement links TRBV6-4 to TRBJ2-5, with D possibly TRBD1 on 6 matching bases. This CDR3 is 13 amino acids long. The germline CDR1 and CDR2 sequences are MRHNA and SNTAGT. The V end was cut by 7 bases, the J end by 5 bases, with 14 bases between. CDR3 nucleotide sequence: TGTGCCAGCACCCTCCGGGACACCGAGACCCAGTACTTC. It encodes CASTLRDTETQYF.

This clone turned up a few times. The chain carries TRBV11-2 and TRBJ1-3, with a weak D call TRBD1 (5 bases). Per the germline V gene, CDR1 is SGHAT and CDR2 is FQNNGV. Trimming removed 0 bases at V and 4 bases at J, with 13 bases between. The CDR3 length is 16 residues. The CDR3 nucleotides are TGTGCCAGCAGCTTAGAGTTGGGGGGTGTCGGAAACACCATATATTTT. As protein: CASSLELGGVGNTIYF.

V gene TRBV21-1 combines with J gene TRBJ1-2. TRBV21-1 is recorded as a pseudogene. The CDR3 has 12 residues. CDR3 sequence reads: CASSAPRSGYTF. CDR3 in DNA: TGTGCCAGCAGCGCCCCGCGCTCTGGCTACACCTTC.

The gene calls are TRBV28 and TRBJ2-2; 7 bases match TRBD1. The CDR3 runs to 16 residues. Germline values: CDR1 MDHEN, CDR2 SYDVKM. Trimming at V came to 5 bases and at J to 2 bases, leaving 8 bases not matched to a gene. For the CDR3, the DNA is TGTGCCAGCAGTGCCTACAGGGGAGAAAACACCGGGGAGCTGTTTTTT. This sequence encodes CASSAYRGENTGELFF.

This chain joins TRBV7-6 and TRBJ2-3; 13 bases align to TRBD2. V was pared by 4 bases and J by 4 bases, with 5 bases of the junction left unmatched. The length of the CDR3 is 16 residues. CDR1 and CDR2 (germline): SGHVS, FNYEAQ. The chain's CDR3 is CASSSRTSGSADTQYF. CDR3 sequence (DNA): TGTGCCAGCAGCTCCCGGACTAGCGGGAGCGCAGATACGCAGTATTTT.

The CDR3 region is CASSFPSGNQYNEQFF. The DNA of the CDR3 is TGCGCCAGCAGCTTCCCTAGCGGGAACCAATACAATGAGCAGTTCTTC. The genes are TRBV5-1 and TRBJ2-1, with TRBD2 matching over 9 bases. J lost 4 bases, V lost 2 bases, and 7 bases had no gene match. The CDR3 sequence is 16 residues long. The V gene's germline CDR1 is SGHRS and CDR2 YFSETQ.

This clone was picked up a small number of times. This rearrangement joins TRBV4-3 to TRBJ2-7; 11 nucleotides align to TRBD2. The CDR3 is made up of 16 amino acids. The germline V gene has CDR1 LGHNA and CDR2 YSLEER. V lost 0 bases to trimming and J lost 3 bases; unmatched junction nucleotides: 4. This CDR3 reads CASSQEGTSGHYEQYF. The CDR3 bases are TGCGCCAGCAGCCAAGAAGGGACTAGCGGTCACTACGAGCAGTACTTC.

This clone was counted only a few times. The V and J genes are TRBV4-3 and TRBJ2-4, with TRBD2 matching over 10 bases. Germline lookup yields CDR1 LGHNA and CDR2 YSLEER. V gave up 1 base and J gave up 0 bases; unmatched junction bases: 6. The CDR3 spans 18 residues. As DNA, the CDR3 is TGCGCCAGCAGCCAAGCCCTAGCGGGAGTGGCAGCCAAAAACATTCAGTACTTC. Its translation: CASSQALAGVAAKNIQYF.

J is TRBJ2-7 and V is TRBV25-1; D is undetermined. The germline V gene encodes CDR1 MGHDK and CDR2 SYGVNS. The CDR3 has 17 residues. V shed 3 bases and J shed 5 bases, with 23 bases lying between them. DNA for the CDR3: TGTGCCAGCAGTGATTTTCCCGCGCCAGTGAGGTTGGACGAGCAGTACTTC. It is translated as CASSDFPAPVRLDEQYF.

The chain has TRBV7-9 and TRBJ2-7, with 7 bases matching TRBD1. The CDR3 totals 14 residues. Germline CDR1 and CDR2: SEHNR and FQNEAQ (reference sequence). The junction had 7 bases not matched to a gene; V was cut back by 5 bases and J by 3 bases. The CDR3 sequence is CASSTLDRVYEQYF. CDR3 DNA sequence: TGTGCCAGCAGCACCCTAGACAGGGTCTACGAGCAGTACTTC.

The V gene is TRBV10-2, the J gene TRBJ2-7, with D uncertain. V shed 1 base and J shed 2 bases, with 15 bases lying between them. Per the germline V gene, CDR1 is WSHSY and CDR2 is SAAADI. CDR3 length: 16 residues. The CDR3 here is CASSEFKRHAPYEQYF. DNA of the CDR3: TGCGCCAGCAGTGAGTTTAAGCGCCATGCACCCTACGAGCAGTACTTC.

This clone was seen only a few times. V gene TRBV7-3 combines with J gene TRBJ2-1, with 13 bases identical to TRBD2. The V and J ends lost 5 bases and 7 bases, in that order; junction bases with no gene match: 8. Germline values: CDR1 SGHTA, CDR2 FQGTGA. This CDR3 has 16 amino acids. The CDR3 region is CASSLLAGGHWNEQFF. The CDR3 DNA sequence: TGTGCCAGCAGCCTACTAGCGGGAGGGCATTGGAATGAGCAGTTCTTC.

The V and J genes are TRBV27 and TRBJ2-3; 7 bases are a match to TRBD1. V lost 7 bases, J lost 2 bases, and 9 bases stayed unmatched. Germline V gene sequence: CDR1 MNHEY, CDR2 SMNVEV (reference sequence). The CDR3 contains 15 residues. CDR3 protein: CASTFLGTDTDTQYF. The CDR3 bases are TGTGCCAGCACGTTCCTAGGGACAGACACAGATACGCAGTATTTT.

This chain joins TRBV11-2 and TRBJ1-2; D remains ambiguous. The CDR3 has 13 amino acids. Germline V gene sequence: CDR1 SGHAT, CDR2 FQNNGV. V dropped 5 bases and J dropped 8 bases, with 15 bases sitting between them. CDR3 in DNA: TGTGCCAGCAGCCCGTCTTGGGCTGTCGGCTACACCTTC. Protein product: CASSPSWAVGYTF.

The rearrangement uses TRBV30 and TRBJ2-1; D is unresolved. In germline, CDR1 is GTSNPN, CDR2 SVGIG (reference sequence). The CDR3 spans 13 residues. The ends were cut back, 3 bases at V and 6 bases at J, with 12 bases in the middle. In nucleotides, the CDR3 is TGTGCCTGGAGGGCCCGGAGTACCAATGAGCAGTTCTTC. This codes for CAWRARSTNEQFF.

The chain links TRBV25-1 to TRBJ2-5; D not certain. This CDR3 region has 13 residues. Trimming took off 4 bases at V and 4 bases at J, with 10 bases between the two ends. Per germline, CDR1 MGHDK and CDR2 SYGVNS. CDR3 in DNA: TGTGCCAGCAGTGCGGCAGGCGCAGAGACCCAGTACTTC. It is translated as CASSAAGAETQYF.

The rearrangement uses TRBV7-8 and TRBJ1-1, with D possibly matching TRBD1 (5 bases). This CDR3 has 14 residues. The germline V gene encodes CDR1 SGHVS and CDR2 FQNEAQ. The V end was cut by 3 bases, the J end by 3 bases, with 11 bases between. In DNA, the CDR3 is TGTGCCAGCAGCTTGGGAAAAGGGGACACTGAAGCTTTCTTT. Translated, it gives CASSLGKGDTEAFF.